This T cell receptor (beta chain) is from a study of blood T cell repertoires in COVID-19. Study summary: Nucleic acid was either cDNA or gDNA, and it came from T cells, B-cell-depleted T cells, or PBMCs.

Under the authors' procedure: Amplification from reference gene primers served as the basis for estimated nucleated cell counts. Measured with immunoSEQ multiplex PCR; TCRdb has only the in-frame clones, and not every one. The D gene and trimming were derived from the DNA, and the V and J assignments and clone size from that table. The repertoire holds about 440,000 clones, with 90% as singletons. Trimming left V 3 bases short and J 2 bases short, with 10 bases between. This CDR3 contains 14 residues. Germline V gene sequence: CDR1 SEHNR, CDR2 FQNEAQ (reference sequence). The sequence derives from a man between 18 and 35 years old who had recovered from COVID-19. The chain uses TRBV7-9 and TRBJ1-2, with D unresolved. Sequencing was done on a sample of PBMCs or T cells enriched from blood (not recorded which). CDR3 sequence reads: CASSLGPQNYGYTF. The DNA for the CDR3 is TGTGCCAGCAGCTTGGGCCCTCAAAACTATGGCTACACCTTC.